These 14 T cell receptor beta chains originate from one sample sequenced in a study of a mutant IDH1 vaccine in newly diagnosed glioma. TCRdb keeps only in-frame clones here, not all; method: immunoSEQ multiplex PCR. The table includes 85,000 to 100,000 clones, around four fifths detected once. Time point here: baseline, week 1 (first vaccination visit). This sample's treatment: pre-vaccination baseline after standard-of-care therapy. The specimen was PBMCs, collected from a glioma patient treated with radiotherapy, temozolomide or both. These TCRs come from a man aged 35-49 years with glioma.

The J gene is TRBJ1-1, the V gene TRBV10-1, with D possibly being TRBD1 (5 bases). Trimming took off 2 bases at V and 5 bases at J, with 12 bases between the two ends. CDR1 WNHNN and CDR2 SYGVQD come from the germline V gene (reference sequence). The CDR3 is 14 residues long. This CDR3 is CASSEGRGGTEAFF. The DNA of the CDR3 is TGCGCCAGCAGTGAGGGGAGGGGCGGGACTGAAGCTTTCTTT.

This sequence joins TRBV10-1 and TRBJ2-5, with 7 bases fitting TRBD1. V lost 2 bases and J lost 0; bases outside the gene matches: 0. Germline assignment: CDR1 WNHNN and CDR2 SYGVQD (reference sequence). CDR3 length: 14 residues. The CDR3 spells CASSEDRDQETQYF. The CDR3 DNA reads TGCGCCAGCAGTGAGGACAGGGACCAAGAGACCCAGTACTTC.

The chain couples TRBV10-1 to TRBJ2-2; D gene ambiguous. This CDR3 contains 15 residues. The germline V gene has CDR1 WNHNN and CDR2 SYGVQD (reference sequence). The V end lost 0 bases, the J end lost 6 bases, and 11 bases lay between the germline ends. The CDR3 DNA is TGCGCCAGCAGTGAGTCTGGACCCAAATCCGGGGAGCTGTTTTTT. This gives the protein CASSESGPKSGELFF.

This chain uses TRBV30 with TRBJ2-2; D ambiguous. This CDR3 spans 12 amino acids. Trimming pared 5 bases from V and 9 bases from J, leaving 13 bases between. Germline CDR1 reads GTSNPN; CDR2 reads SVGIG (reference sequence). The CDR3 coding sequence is TGTGCCTGGTCCCCACCCAAGTGGGAGCTGTTTTTT. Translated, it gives CAWSPPKWELFF. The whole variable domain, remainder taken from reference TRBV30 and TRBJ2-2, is SQTIHQWPATLVQPVGSPLSLECTVEGTSNPNLYWYRQAAGRGLQLLFYSVGIGQISSEVPQNLSASRPQDRQFILSSKKLLLSDSGFYLCAWSPPKWELFFGEGSRLTVL.

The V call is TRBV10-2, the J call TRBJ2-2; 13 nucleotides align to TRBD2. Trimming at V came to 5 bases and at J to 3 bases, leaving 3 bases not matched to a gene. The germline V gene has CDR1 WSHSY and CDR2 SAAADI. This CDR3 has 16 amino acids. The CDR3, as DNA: TGCGCCAGCAGTCAACTAGCGGGGGGGCACACCGGGGAGCTGTTTTTT. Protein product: CASSQLAGGHTGELFF.

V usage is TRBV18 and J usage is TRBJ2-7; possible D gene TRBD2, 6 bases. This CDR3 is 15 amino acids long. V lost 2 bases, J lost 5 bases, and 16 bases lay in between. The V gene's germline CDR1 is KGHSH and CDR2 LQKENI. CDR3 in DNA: TGTGCCAGCTCACCAAAGATCCAGGGCGGGGACGAGCAGTACTTC. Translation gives CASSPKIQGGDEQYF.

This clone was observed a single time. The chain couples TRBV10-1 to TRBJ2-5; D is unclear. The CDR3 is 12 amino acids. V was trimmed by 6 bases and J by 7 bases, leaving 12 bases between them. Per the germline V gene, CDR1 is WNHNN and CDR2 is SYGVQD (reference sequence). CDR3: CASRDPWGTQYF. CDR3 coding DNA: TGCGCCAGCAGAGACCCCTGGGGGACCCAGTACTTC.

DNA for the CDR3: TGTGCCAGCAGTGAAAGTCGGCTAGCGGGAGGAGCTCAAGAGACCCAGTACTTC. Encoded protein: CASSESRLAGGAQETQYF. V is TRBV6-4 and J is TRBJ2-5, with 11 bases that match TRBD2. The CDR3 loop spans 18 amino acids. CDR1 is MRHNA and CDR2 is SNTAGT in the germline V gene. Losses at the gene ends were 3 bases for V and 2 bases for J; bases not matched to a gene: 11.

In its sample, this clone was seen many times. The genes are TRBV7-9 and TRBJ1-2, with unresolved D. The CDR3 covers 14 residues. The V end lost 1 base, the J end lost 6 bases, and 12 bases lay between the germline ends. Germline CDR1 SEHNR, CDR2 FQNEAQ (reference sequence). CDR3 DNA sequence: TGTGCCAGCAGCTTAGTCCCTGGGCGGGATGGCTACACCTTC. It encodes CASSLVPGRDGYTF. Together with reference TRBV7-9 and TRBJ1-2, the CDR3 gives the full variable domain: DTGVSQNPRHKITKRGQNVTFRCDPISEHNRLYWYRQTLGQGPEFLTYFQNEAQLEKSRLLSDRFSAERPKGSFSTLEIQRTEQGDSAMYLCASSLVPGRDGYTFGSGTRLTVV.

CDR3 nucleotide sequence: TGTGCCAGCAGCTTAGATCAGGGGCCATATAGCAATCAGCCCCAGCATTTT. Encoded protein: CASSLDQGPYSNQPQHF. V usage is TRBV11-2 and J usage is TRBJ1-5; TRBD1 is a possible D gene (6 bases). Trimming took 0 bases from V and 0 from J, leaving 12 bases between them. CDR1 SGHAT and CDR2 FQNNGV come from the germline V gene. The length of the CDR3 is 17 residues.

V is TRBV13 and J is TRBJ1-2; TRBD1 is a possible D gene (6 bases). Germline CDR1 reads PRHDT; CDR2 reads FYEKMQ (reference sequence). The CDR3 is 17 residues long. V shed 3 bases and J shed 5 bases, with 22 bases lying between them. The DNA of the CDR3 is TGTGCCAGCAGCTTGGGGGCGGTGATCGCCAAGAGGTATGGCTACACCTTC. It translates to CASSLGAVIAKRYGYTF.

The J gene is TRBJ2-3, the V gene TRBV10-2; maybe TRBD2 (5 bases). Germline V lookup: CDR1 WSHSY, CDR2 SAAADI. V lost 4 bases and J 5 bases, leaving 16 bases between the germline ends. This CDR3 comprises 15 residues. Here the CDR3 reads CASSVSPSPRDTQYF. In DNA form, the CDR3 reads TGCGCCAGCAGTGTGTCGCCTAGCCCTCGAGATACGCAGTATTTT.

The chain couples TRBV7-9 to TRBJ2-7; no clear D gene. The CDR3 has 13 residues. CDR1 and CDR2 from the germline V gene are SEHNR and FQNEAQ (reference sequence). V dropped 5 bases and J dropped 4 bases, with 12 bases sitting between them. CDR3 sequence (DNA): TGTGCCAGCAGCCTGGACGCTTCTTACGAGCAGTACTTC. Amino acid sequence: CASSLDASYEQYF. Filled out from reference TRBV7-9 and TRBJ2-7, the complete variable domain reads DTGVSQNPRHKITKRGQNVTFRCDPISEHNRLYWYRQTLGQGPEFLTYFQNEAQLEKSRLLSDRFSAERPKGSFSTLEIQRTEQGDSAMYLCASSLDASYEQYFGPGTRLTVT.

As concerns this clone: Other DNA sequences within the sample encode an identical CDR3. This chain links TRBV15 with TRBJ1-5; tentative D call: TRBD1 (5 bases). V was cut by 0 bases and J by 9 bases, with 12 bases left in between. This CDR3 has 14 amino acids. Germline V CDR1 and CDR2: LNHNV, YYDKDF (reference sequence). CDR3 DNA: TGTGCCACCAGCAGAGATCAGGGTGGGCCGCCCCAGCATTTT. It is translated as CATSRDQGGPPQHF.